This T cell receptor beta chain was observed in a study of Graves' ophthalmopathy and Graves' hyperthyroidism. Moderate-to-severe activity, CAS ≥3, NOSPECS ≥4 and a duration under 3 months were seen in donors with ophthalmopathy. A diagnosis was made from clinical symptoms together with serum thyroxine, TRAb, thyroid ultrasound and orbital computed tomography. The sequenced template was RNA, covering the TCR beta CDR3 region. After a first-round RT-PCR with HTBI primers, a second-round multiplex PCR was run. In TCRdb, the multiplex PCR reads were re-called with MiXCR into one record per CDR3 protein. The sample lists about 500,000 distinct CDR3 sequences, about 15% seen once, with about 9.4% in the top ten. This clonotype has at least ten counts. The V gene end was trimmed by 7 bases and the J gene end by 4 bases; junction bases not matched to a gene: 9. The germline V gene encodes CDR1 MNHNS and CDR2 SASEGT. The CDR3 consists of 15 residues.

The V call is TRBV6-1, the J call TRBJ2-3, with TRBD1 matching 9 bases. Sequenced input: blood. This clonotype was sampled from a woman between 25 and 40 years old with Graves' ophthalmopathy. CDR3 sequence reads: CASKGGTGTADTQYF. Written as DNA, the CDR3 is TGTGCCAGCAAGGGCGGGACAGGGACCGCAGATACGCAGTATTTT.